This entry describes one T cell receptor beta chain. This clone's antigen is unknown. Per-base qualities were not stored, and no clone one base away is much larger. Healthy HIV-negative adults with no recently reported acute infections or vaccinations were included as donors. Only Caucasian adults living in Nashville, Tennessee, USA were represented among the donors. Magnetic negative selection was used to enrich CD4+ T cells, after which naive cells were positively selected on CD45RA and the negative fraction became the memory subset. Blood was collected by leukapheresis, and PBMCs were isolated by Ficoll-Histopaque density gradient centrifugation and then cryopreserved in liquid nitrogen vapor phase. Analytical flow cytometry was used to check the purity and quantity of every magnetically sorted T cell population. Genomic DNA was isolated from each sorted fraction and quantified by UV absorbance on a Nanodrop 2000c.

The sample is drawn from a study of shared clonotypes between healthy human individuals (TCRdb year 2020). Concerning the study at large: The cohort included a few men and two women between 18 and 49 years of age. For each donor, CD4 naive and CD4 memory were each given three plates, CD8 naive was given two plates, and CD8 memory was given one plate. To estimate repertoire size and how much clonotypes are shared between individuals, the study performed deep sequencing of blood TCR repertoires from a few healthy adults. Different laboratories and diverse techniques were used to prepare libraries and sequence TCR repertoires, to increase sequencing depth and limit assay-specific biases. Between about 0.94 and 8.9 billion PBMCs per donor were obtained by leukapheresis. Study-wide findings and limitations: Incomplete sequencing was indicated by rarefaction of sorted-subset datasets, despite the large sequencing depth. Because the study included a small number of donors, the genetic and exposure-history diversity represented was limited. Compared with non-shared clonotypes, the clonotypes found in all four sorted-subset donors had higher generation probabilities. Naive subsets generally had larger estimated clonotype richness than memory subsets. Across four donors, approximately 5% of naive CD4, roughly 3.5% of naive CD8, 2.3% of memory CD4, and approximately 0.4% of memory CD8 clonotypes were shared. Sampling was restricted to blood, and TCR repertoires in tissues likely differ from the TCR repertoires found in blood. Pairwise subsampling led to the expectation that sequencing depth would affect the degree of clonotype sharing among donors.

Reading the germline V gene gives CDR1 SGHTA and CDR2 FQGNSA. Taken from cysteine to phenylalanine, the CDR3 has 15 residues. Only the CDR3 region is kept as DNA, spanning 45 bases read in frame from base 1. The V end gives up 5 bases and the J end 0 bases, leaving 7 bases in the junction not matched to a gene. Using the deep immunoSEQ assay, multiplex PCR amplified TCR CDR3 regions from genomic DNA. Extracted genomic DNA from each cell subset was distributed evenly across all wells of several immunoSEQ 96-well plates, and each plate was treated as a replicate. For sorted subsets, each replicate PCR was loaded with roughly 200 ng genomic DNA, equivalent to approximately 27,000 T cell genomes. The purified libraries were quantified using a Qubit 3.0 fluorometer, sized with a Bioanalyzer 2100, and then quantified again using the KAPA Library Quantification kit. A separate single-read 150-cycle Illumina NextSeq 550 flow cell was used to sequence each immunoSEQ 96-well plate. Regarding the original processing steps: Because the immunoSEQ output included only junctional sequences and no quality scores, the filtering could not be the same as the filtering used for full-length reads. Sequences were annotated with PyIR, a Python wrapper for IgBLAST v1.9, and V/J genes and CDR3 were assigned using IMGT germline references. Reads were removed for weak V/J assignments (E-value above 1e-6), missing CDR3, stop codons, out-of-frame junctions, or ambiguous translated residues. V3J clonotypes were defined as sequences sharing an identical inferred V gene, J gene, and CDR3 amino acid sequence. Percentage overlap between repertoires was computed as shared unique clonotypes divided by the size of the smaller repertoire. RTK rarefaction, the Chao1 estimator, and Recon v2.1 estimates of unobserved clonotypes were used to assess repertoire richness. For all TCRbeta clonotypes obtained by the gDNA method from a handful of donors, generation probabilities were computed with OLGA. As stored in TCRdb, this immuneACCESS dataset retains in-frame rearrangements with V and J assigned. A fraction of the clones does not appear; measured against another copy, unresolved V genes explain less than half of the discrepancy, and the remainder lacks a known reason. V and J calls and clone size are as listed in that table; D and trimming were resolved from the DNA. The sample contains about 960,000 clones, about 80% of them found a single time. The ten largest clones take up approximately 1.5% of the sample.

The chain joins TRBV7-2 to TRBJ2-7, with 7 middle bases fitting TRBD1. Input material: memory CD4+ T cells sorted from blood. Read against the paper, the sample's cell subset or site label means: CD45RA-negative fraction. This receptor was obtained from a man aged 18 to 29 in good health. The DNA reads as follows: TGTGCCAGCAGCATGAGGACAGGTTACTCCTACGAGCAGTACTTC. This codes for CASSMRTGYSYEQYF.